This T cell receptor (beta chain) was identified during a study of blood T cell repertoires in COVID-19. Study-wide context: T cells, B-cell-depleted T cells, or PBMCs supplied cDNA or gDNA.

The authors' processing: Amplifying reference gene primers gave estimates of nucleated cell counts. Repertoires were generated with immunoSEQ multiplex PCR, while TCRdb's copy carries only in-frame clones and drops some. Clone size and the V and J calls come from that table; the DNA yielded D and trimming. The table has some 250,000 clones, 85% to 90% seen once; the top ten hold roughly 8.6%. CDR3 length: 14 residues. V trimming: 6 bases; J trimming: 5 bases; junction bases outside the gene matches: 9. The germline V gene has CDR1 LNHDA and CDR2 SQIVND (reference sequence). What was sequenced was PBMCs or T cells enriched from blood (not recorded which). The genes are TRBV19 and TRBJ1-2; TRBD1 aligns across 7 bases. This TCR came from a man in his forties who had recovered from COVID-19. The CDR3 nucleotides read TGTGCCAGTAGAAGCCACGACAGGGCTTATGGCTACACCTTC. It encodes CASRSHDRAYGYTF. Variable domain in full (rest from reference TRBV19 and TRBJ1-2): DGGITQSPKYLFRKEGQNVTLSCEQNLNHDAMYWYRQDPGQGLRLIYYSQIVNDFQKGDIAEGYSVSREKKESFPLTVTSAQKNPTAFYLCASRSHDRAYGYTFGSGTRLTVV.